The T cell receptor beta chain under discussion was sequenced for a study of blood T cell repertoires in COVID-19. Only in-frame clones appear in the TCRdb table, and some are missing; sequencing was by immunoSEQ multiplex PCR. The data show nearly 90,000 clones, roughly 88% seen once. CDR1 is SGHTA, CDR2 FQGTGA, per germline. The CDR3 totals 15 residues. V was clipped by 3 bases and J by 7 bases; unmatched bases: 4. The sequenced material came from peripheral blood. The receptor's source is a man older than 75 with acute or convalescent COVID-19. J is TRBJ2-3 and V is TRBV7-3; TRBD2 matches 13 bases. The CDR3 bases are TGTGCCAGCAGCTTCGGACTAGCGGGAGAATATACGCAGTATTTT. The encoded protein is CASSFGLAGEYTQYF.